The T cell receptor beta chain described here comes from a study of radiation and T cells in renal cell carcinoma. The CDR3 contains 15 residues. Germline CDR1 reads LGHNA; CDR2 reads YNFKEQ. V was trimmed by 4 bases and J by 7 bases, leaving 17 bases between them. Time point in this sample: blood 4 weeks post-SBRT, at nephrectomy. Sample treatment: 15 Gy SBRT to primary tumor, nephrectomy 4 weeks later. Nephrectomy followed 15 Gy stereotactic body radiation by 4 weeks. The patient's renal cell carcinoma had clear cell pathology. Assay: immunoSEQ multiplex PCR; the TCRdb copy retains only in-frame clones and omits some. The table lists some 64,000 clones, around three quarters of them singletons.

This sequence joins TRBV4-2 and TRBJ1-5; no definite D call. The origin of this receptor is a man between 60 and 70 years old with renal cell carcinoma. The sample consisted of blood, taken from a patient whose treatment included radiotherapy and nephrectomy. As DNA, the CDR3 is TGTGCCAGCAGCCCGAGCCTCGGGGAGCGACAGCCCCAGCATTTT. This translates into CASSPSLGERQPQHF.